This passage covers 10 T cell receptor beta chains from one sample sequenced in a study of shared clonotypes between healthy human individuals. Clones were read by immunoSEQ multiplex PCR, and TCRdb kept only the in-frame ones, dropping some. The repertoire has roughly 2.5 million clones, approximately 92% of them found once; the top ten carry under 0.15%. The sample was naive CD4+ T cells sorted from blood. Subset reported: CD45RA+ positively selected. The receptors stem from a man aged 18 to 29 in good health.

This sequence joins TRBV7-2 and TRBJ1-1; D might be TRBD1 (5 bases). The V end lost 1 base, the J end lost 3 bases, and 6 bases lay between the germline ends. The CDR3 runs 13 residues. Germline V CDR1 and CDR2: SGHTA, FQGNSA. CDR3 DNA: TGTGCCAGCAGCTTAGGAGGGGACACTGAAGCTTTCTTT. Its translation: CASSLGGDTEAFF. Complete variable domain (other parts from reference TRBV7-2 and TRBJ1-1): GAGVSQSPSNKVTEKGKDVELRCDPISGHTALYWYRQSLGQGLEFLIYFQGNSAPDKSGLPSDRFSAERTGGSVSTLTIQRTQQEDSAVYLCASSLGGDTEAFFGQGTRLTVV.

The chain carries TRBV6-7 and TRBJ1-4; weak D call: TRBD1 (6 bases). TRBV6-7 carries the ORF label, with uncertain function. This CDR3 is 17 amino acids long. Deletions cut 0 bases from V and 0 bases from J, with 11 bases between. The CDR3 loop is CASSYSPGAATNEKLFF. The CDR3 DNA reads TGTGCCAGCAGTTACTCGCCGGGGGCAGCAACTAATGAAAAACTGTTTTTT.

V is TRBV19 and J is TRBJ2-2; D remains unclear. The CDR3 loop spans 15 amino acids. Germline V CDR1 and CDR2: LNHDA, SQIVND (reference sequence). Trimming took off 0 bases at V and 4 bases at J, with 9 bases between the two ends. CDR3 residues: CASSIDGSITGELFF. The CDR3 region has the DNA TGTGCCAGTAGTATAGATGGCAGCATCACCGGGGAGCTGTTTTTT.

The V call is TRBV7-2, the J call TRBJ2-1; unclear D gene. CDR1 is SGHTA, CDR2 FQGNSA, per germline. V gave up 0 bases and J gave up 8 bases, with 8 bases separating them. The CDR3 is 13 residues long. The CDR3 loop reads CASSLAGVDEQFF. The CDR3 DNA sequence: TGTGCCAGCAGCTTAGCCGGAGTCGATGAGCAGTTCTTC. Combining the CDR3 with reference TRBV7-2 and TRBJ2-1 gives the whole variable domain GAGVSQSPSNKVTEKGKDVELRCDPISGHTALYWYRQSLGQGLEFLIYFQGNSAPDKSGLPSDRFSAERTGGSVSTLTIQRTQQEDSAVYLCASSLAGVDEQFFGPGTRLTVL.

V is TRBV14 and J is TRBJ2-7; D gene ambiguous. Germline V gives CDR1 SGHDN, CDR2 FVKESK. This CDR3 is built from 13 residues. Deletions cut 7 bases from V and 3 bases from J, with 13 bases between. CDR3 amino acids: CASILWSFYEQYF. The CDR3 region has the DNA TGTGCCAGCATCCTGTGGAGCTTCTACGAGCAGTACTTC. The full variable domain, its missing parts supplied by reference TRBV14 and TRBJ2-7, is EAGVTQFPSHSVIEKGQTVTLRCDPISGHDNLYWYRRVMGKEIKFLLHFVKESKQDESGMPNNRFLAERTGGTYSTLKVQPAELEDSGVYFCASILWSFYEQYFGPGTRLTVT.

The chain joins TRBV19 to TRBJ1-1; no clear D. The germline CDR1 and CDR2 sequences are LNHDA and SQIVND (reference sequence). The CDR3 spans 15 residues. V was cut by 4 bases and J by 1 base, with 13 bases left in between. CDR3 in DNA: TGTGCCAGTAGTACCCCCTCGGGCAAGAACACTGAAGCTTTCTTT. It translates to CASSTPSGKNTEAFF. The full variable domain, with the rest looked up from reference TRBV19 and TRBJ1-1, is DGGITQSPKYLFRKEGQNVTLSCEQNLNHDAMYWYRQDPGQGLRLIYYSQIVNDFQKGDIAEGYSVSREKKESFPLTVTSAQKNPTAFYLCASSTPSGKNTEAFFGQGTRLTVV.

The CDR3, as DNA: TGCGCCAGCAGTGAGTATAGCGGCCAAGAGACCCAGTACTTC. Its translation is CASSEYSGQETQYF. The chain couples TRBV10-2 to TRBJ2-5; maybe TRBD2 (6 bases). The germline V gene encodes CDR1 WSHSY and CDR2 SAAADI. The V and J ends lost 1 base and 1 base respectively, with 7 bases between them. The CDR3 runs to 14 residues.

This clone was found a few times. V is TRBV2 and J is TRBJ1-6; D uncertain. Trimming cost V 11 bases and J 0 bases, with 14 bases left between them. This CDR3 has 15 amino acids. Germline loops: CDR1 SNHLY, CDR2 FYNNEI. CDR3 residues: CASQKGSSYNSPLHF. DNA for the CDR3: TGTGCCTCCCAAAAGGGTAGCTCCTATAATTCACCCCTCCACTTT. Variable domain in full (rest from reference TRBV2 and TRBJ1-6): EPEVTQTPSHQVTQMGQEVILRCVPISNHLYFYWYRQILGQKVEFLVSFYNNEISEKSEIFDDQFSVERPDGSNFTLKIRSTKLEDSAMYFCASQKGSSYNSPLHFGNGTRLTVT.

The chain joins TRBV5-4 to TRBJ2-3; D gene uncertain. Germline V gene lookup returns CDR1 SGHNT and CDR2 YYREEE (reference sequence). The CDR3 spans 13 residues. V was shortened by 3 bases and J by 6 bases, with 11 bases between the two germline ends. CDR3 region: CASSWALGDTQYF. In DNA, the CDR3 is TGTGCCAGCAGCTGGGCATTGGGGGATACGCAGTATTTT.

V and J are TRBV7-9 and TRBJ2-2, with D possibly TRBD1 on 8 matching bases. The germline CDR1 and CDR2 sequences are SEHNR and FQNEAQ (reference sequence). CDR3 size: 16 residues. The ends were cut back, 6 bases at V and 2 bases at J, with 16 bases in the middle. Written as DNA, the CDR3 is TGTGCCAGCAGGGGAGGGGGACAGGTCAACACCGGGGAGCTGTTTTTT. This translates into CASRGGGQVNTGELFF.